This TCR beta chain derives from a study of blood T cell repertoires in COVID-19. Across 24 US areas, participants ranged in age from about 18 to 90 years. Participants had their cohort set by participant-reported clinical history. Donors in Cohort 3 counted as recovered after two negative PCRs, clearance, or symptom resolution. Original data processing: The assay estimated nucleated cells by amplifying reference gene primers. The table came from immunoSEQ multiplex PCR; TCRdb's copy has only in-frame clones and leaves some out. The V and J calls and clone size come from that table; D and trimming were worked out from the DNA. The data hold about 50,000 clones, with around 86% observed a single time. This CDR3 spans 15 amino acids. The V gene lost 2 bases and the J gene lost 6 bases, with 14 bases spanning the gap. Germline CDR1 reads MNHEY; CDR2 reads SVGAGI.

This clonotype was sampled from a woman aged 45-65 years who had recovered from COVID-19. The chain employs TRBV6-5 and TRBJ2-1; D is uncertain. Sequenced input: PBMCs or T cells enriched from blood (not recorded which). The CDR3 loop is CASSYQRTVGNEQFF. As DNA, the CDR3 is TGTGCCAGCAGTTACCAGCGTACTGTTGGCAATGAGCAGTTCTTC.